Described below is a single TCR beta chain sequence and its context. What this receptor recognizes is not known. No much larger clone is present one base from it, and per-base qualities are unavailable. The source of the sample is a study of PD-1 blockade in mismatch repair-deficient tumors (dated by TCRdb to about 2017). For context, the study as a whole: The trial enrolled roughly 83 consecutive patients with roughly 11 mismatch repair-deficient cancer types between September 2013 and late 2016, all previously treated and progressing. Tumor-associated T cell clones were tracked in the peripheral blood of patients responding to PD-1 blockade by deep sequencing of TCR CDR3 regions.

The library was produced with the immunoSEQ multiplex PCR assay. The table comes from immuneACCESS by way of TCRdb, which keeps in-frame sequences with V and J called. Part of the clones is missing from these tables; in studies checked, under half for an unresolved V gene and the rest for unknown reasons. In this sample the table shows 65,000 to 80,000 clones, around 80% of which occur a single time. The ten largest clones represent 4.5% to 7% of the sample. Mismatch repair deficiency in every enrolled patient was established by polymerase chain reaction or immunohistochemistry. TCR sequencing was carried out for three patients who responded to pembrolizumab therapy. The phase II trial prospectively tested pembrolizumab PD-1 blockade in advanced mismatch repair-deficient cancers regardless of tissue of origin. Serial peripheral blood T cell samples were collected before and at multiple times after starting PD-1 blockade. The timing of each blood sample was reported as weeks after the first dose of pembrolizumab.

The germline V gene supplies CDR1 SGHTA and CDR2 FQGTGA. There are 17 amino acids in the CDR3, from cysteine to phenylalanine inclusive. The retained sequence is limited to the CDR3, 51 bases, with the frame set at the first base. At the junction V is shortened by 5 bases and J by 0 bases; bases outside the gene matches: 10. Paper-wide results and their limitations: After pembrolizumab, tumor-resident clones, which were often undetectable in blood before treatment, expanded rapidly and then contracted, generally ahead of radiologic responses.

The rearrangement joined TRBV7-3 to TRBJ2-1, with TRBD2 matching 7 junction bases. The specimen was peripheral blood, collected 2 weeks after starting pembrolizumab. This clonotype originated in an adult with mismatch repair-deficient cancer. The sequence in DNA is TGTGCCAGCAGCCCAAATAAGCGGGATAGCTCCTACAATGAGCAGTTCTTC. Its product reads: CASSPNKRDSSYNEQFF.